The 12 T cell receptor beta chains presented below share a single source sample, sequenced in a study of blood T cell repertoires in COVID-19. Clones were sequenced by immunoSEQ multiplex PCR, and TCRdb holds only the in-frame ones, with some missing. Of over 85,000 clones in the sample, roughly 86% were seen once. Input material: peripheral blood. The receptor source for this set is a human donor with acute or convalescent COVID-19. The donor label of this sample is uncertain.

The rearrangement links TRBV6-6 to TRBJ1-2, with TRBD1 identical over 8 bases. V gave up 6 bases and J gave up 5 bases; unmatched junction bases: 11. CDR1 is MNHNY, CDR2 SVGAGI, per germline (reference sequence). The CDR3 length is 15 residues. For the CDR3, the DNA is TGTGCCAGCAGACTTCCCGGACAGGGAGGATATGGCTACACCTTC. Translation gives CASRLPGQGGYGYTF.

This clone was picked up one time. The genes are TRBV12-3 or TRBV12-4 and TRBJ1-1, with a tentative D call TRBD1 (5 bases). The V gene lost 6 bases and the J gene lost 1 base, with 9 bases spanning the gap. CDR3 length: 13 amino acids. The CDR3 DNA follows: TGTGCCAGCAGGGAAGGGGAGAACACTGAAGCTTTCTTT. Amino acids: CASREGENTEAFF.

This chain uses TRBV2 with TRBJ1-5; D not resolved. Trimming removed 7 bases at V and 4 bases at J, with 11 bases between. The CDR3 runs 13 residues. The germline gives CDR1 SNHLY, CDR2 FYNNEI. CDR3: CASTSYLNQPQHF. In DNA form, the CDR3 reads TGTGCCAGCACGTCCTACTTAAATCAGCCCCAGCATTTT.

The V call is TRBV6-5, the J call TRBJ2-7, with 9 bases lining up with TRBD1. V shed 0 bases, J shed 4 bases, and the junction held 4 bases outside the gene matches. Germline V gene lookup returns CDR1 MNHEY and CDR2 SVGAGI. This CDR3 region has 15 residues. CDR3 DNA sequence: TGTGCCAGCAGTTACTCGAACAGGGGGCTGTACGAGCAGTACTTC. Translation: CASSYSNRGLYEQYF.

The chain carries TRBV7-9 and TRBJ1-4, with 7 bases identical to TRBD1. The CDR3 totals 14 residues. Trimming at V came to 5 bases and at J to 7 bases, leaving 7 bases not matched to a gene. CDR1 SEHNR and CDR2 FQNEAQ come from the germline V gene (reference sequence). The CDR3 DNA follows: TGTGCCAGCAGCGAAGACAGGGTGGGTGAAAAACTGTTTTTT. This codes for CASSEDRVGEKLFF.

The chain combines TRBV2 with TRBJ1-5, with no clear D. V was pared by 8 bases and J by 0 bases, with 14 bases between. Germline V lookup: CDR1 SNHLY, CDR2 FYNNEI. This CDR3 contains 15 residues. The CDR3 loop reads CASGWEGPSNQPQHF. The CDR3 nucleotides are TGTGCCAGCGGTTGGGAGGGCCCTAGCAATCAGCCCCAGCATTTT.

The chain employs TRBV19 and TRBJ2-7, with D possibly matching TRBD2 (5 bases). Between the trimmed V and J ends, which lost 1 base and 7 bases, there was a span of 17 bases. This CDR3 contains 15 residues. Germline CDR1 is LNHDA and CDR2 is SQIVND (reference sequence). CDR3 nucleotide sequence: TGTGCCAGTAGTATAGTAAGAGGGCCCGCCGGTGAGCAGTACTTC. Its translation is CASSIVRGPAGEQYF. Filled out from reference TRBV19 and TRBJ2-7, the complete variable domain reads DGGITQSPKYLFRKEGQNVTLSCEQNLNHDAMYWYRQDPGQGLRLIYYSQIVNDFQKGDIAEGYSVSREKKESFPLTVTSAQKNPTAFYLCASSIVRGPAGEQYFGPGTRLTVT.

The genes are TRBV19 and TRBJ2-3, with a possible D match to TRBD2 (7 bases). V lost 5 bases and J 5 bases, leaving 17 bases between the germline ends. CDR3 length: 15 residues. CDR1 is LNHDA, CDR2 SQIVND, per germline (reference sequence). The CDR3 nucleotides are TGTGCCAGTAGTCCCCGAGGGGGGGCTATAGATACGCAGTATTTT. Translating it yields CASSPRGGAIDTQYF.

Comment on this clone: The sample contains more than one DNA sequence encoding this CDR3. The chain carries TRBV28 and TRBJ1-2; 11 bases map to TRBD1. Germline assignment: CDR1 MDHEN and CDR2 SYDVKM. With 6 bases clipped from V and 5 bases from J, the junction kept 5 bases outside the gene matches. CDR3 length: 14 amino acids. The CDR3 DNA reads as TGTGCCAGCAGCCTCGGACAGGGGGCGTATGGCTACACCTTC. Translated: CASSLGQGAYGYTF.

V and J are TRBV7-9 and TRBJ2-2; D might be TRBD2 (6 bases). This CDR3 has 15 amino acids. With 0 bases removed from V and 1 base from J, the gap between germline ends came to 6 bases. Germline CDR1 and CDR2: SEHNR and FQNEAQ (reference sequence). CDR3 in DNA: TGTGCCAGCAGCTTAGCTAGCGGGAACACCGGGGAGCTGTTTTTT. Amino acids: CASSLASGNTGELFF.

V is TRBV19 and J is TRBJ2-1; TRBD2 matches at 11 bases. CDR1 and CDR2 from the germline V gene are LNHDA and SQIVND (reference sequence). Trimming cost V 7 bases and J 7 bases; bases outside gene matches: 9. The CDR3 runs to 15 residues. The CDR3 bases are TGTGCCAGTACCCTTAGCGGGGGGGTTTCAAATGAGCAGTTCTTC. Translating gives CASTLSGGVSNEQFF.

The chain combines TRBV4-1 with TRBJ1-6; maybe TRBD1 (5 bases). V lost 1 base and J 8 bases, leaving 12 bases between the germline ends. The CDR3 contains 15 residues. Per the germline V gene, CDR1 is MGHRA and CDR2 is YSYEKL. The CDR3 reads CASSQGQGGYSPLHF. The CDR3, as DNA: TGCGCCAGCAGCCAAGGGCAGGGAGGATATTCACCCCTCCACTTT.